Below are 28 T cell receptor beta chains sequenced from a single sample in a study of T-cell reconstitution after alpha-beta-depleted transplantation in children. The TCRbeta library was prepared with unique molecular identifiers. TCRdb ran MiXCR on the PCR reads and lists one entry per CDR3 protein. The sample comprises about 640,000 distinct CDR3 sequences, 13% of which are singletons, and over 2% rests with the top ten. This specimen was PBMCs, mostly from graft donor cells, taken 360 days after TCRalphabeta/CD19-depleted stem cell transplant. These receptors came from a male patient younger than 18 who had a stem cell transplant for acute myeloid leukemia, so the T cells may come from the graft donor.

The V call is TRBV7-9, the J call TRBJ2-7; the D is unclear. This CDR3 comprises 13 residues. Trimming took 3 bases from V and 0 from J, leaving 6 bases between them. Germline V gene data show CDR1 as SEHNR and CDR2 as FQNEAQ (reference sequence). CDR3 protein: CASSLLHSYEQYF. DNA of the CDR3: TGTGCCAGCAGCTTGCTCCACTCCTACGAGCAGTACTTC.

This clonotype was recorded at least ten times. CDR3 protein: CASSYSETGGETQYF. DNA for the CDR3: TGTGCCAGCAGTTACTCGGAGACAGGGGGGGAGACCCAGTACTTC. The rearrangement joins TRBV6-5 to TRBJ2-5; 9 bases are shared with TRBD1. The V segment lost 0 bases and the J segment 5 bases; nucleotides outside the gene matches: 4. The CDR3 sequence is 15 residues long. Germline V gives CDR1 MNHEY, CDR2 SVGAGI.

The gene calls are TRBV12-3 or TRBV12-4 and TRBJ2-2; D is tentatively TRBD1 or TRBD2 (5 bases each). Trimming removed 5 bases from V and 6 bases from J, with 13 bases in between. This CDR3 is built from 14 residues. This chain's CDR3 is CASSPSLGAGELFF. CDR3 DNA sequence: TGTGCCAGCAGTCCATCGTTGGGGGCCGGGGAGCTGTTTTTT.

This clonotype appeared many times. CDR3 amino acids: CATSRDLGTGYGYTF. The CDR3 coding sequence is TGTGCCACCAGCAGAGATCTTGGGACAGGCTATGGCTACACCTTC. This chain connects TRBV15 to TRBJ1-2; 8 bases are shared with TRBD1. Germline-derived CDR1 and CDR2 are LNHNV and YYDKDF (reference sequence). The CDR3 is 15 amino acids. Trimming at V came to 0 bases and at J to 4 bases, leaving 4 bases not matched to a gene.

The J gene is TRBJ2-1, the V gene TRBV3-1; D perhaps matches TRBD2 (5 bases). Germline CDR1 is LGHDT and CDR2 is YNNKEL (reference sequence). The CDR3 is 15 amino acids. Between the trimmed V and J ends, which lost 4 bases and 7 bases, there was a span of 17 bases. The CDR3 protein is CASSPKRLPLNEQFF. The CDR3 nucleotides are TGTGCCAGCAGCCCTAAGCGGCTGCCCCTGAATGAGCAGTTCTTC.

In its sample, this clonotype was seen a few times. The rearrangement uses TRBV28 and TRBJ1-5, with 7 bases lining up with TRBD1. The CDR3 contains 15 residues. V was clipped by 1 base and J by 6 bases; unmatched bases: 6. Looked up from germline, CDR1 is MDHEN and CDR2 is SYDVKM. The CDR3 nucleotides read TGTGCCAGCAGTTTATTCGACAGGGTGCGTCAGCCCCAGCATTTT. It codes for CASSLFDRVRQPQHF. Together with reference TRBV28 and TRBJ1-5, the CDR3 gives the full variable domain: DVKVTQSSRYLVKRTGEKVFLECVQDMDHENMFWYRQDPGLGLRLIYFSYDVKMKEKGDIPEGYSVSREKKERFSLILESASTNQTSMYLCASSLFDRVRQPQHFGDGTRLSIL.

The rearrangement joins TRBV18 to TRBJ2-2; perhaps TRBD2 as D (5 bases). Germline V CDR1 and CDR2: KGHSH, LQKENI. V shed 3 bases and J shed 4 bases, with 12 bases lying between them. The CDR3 runs 15 residues. In DNA form, the CDR3 reads TGTGCCAGCTCACCTCCAGGTGCGGGCACCGGGGAGCTGTTTTTT. Translation gives CASSPPGAGTGELFF.

V and J are TRBV6-2 or TRBV6-3 and TRBJ1-5; 7 positions agree with TRBD1. The CDR3 is made up of 15 amino acids. V trimming: 2 bases; J trimming: 6 bases; junction bases outside the gene matches: 7. Germline CDR1 is MNHEY and CDR2 is SVGEGT. The CDR3 DNA reads as TGTGCCAGCAGTTACCAAGACAGGGACGGTCAGCCCCAGCATTTT. This sequence encodes CASSYQDRDGQPQHF.

The chain employs TRBV28 and TRBJ2-5; TRBD2 is a possible D gene (6 bases). The CDR3 loop spans 15 amino acids. The germline V gene has CDR1 MDHEN and CDR2 SYDVKM. V gave up 3 bases and J gave up 6 bases, with 17 bases separating them. The CDR3 nucleotides are TGTGCCAGCAGTTTCGGGGGTAGCACTATAAAGACCCAGTACTTC. It is translated as CASSFGGSTIKTQYF.

Only a few counts were recorded for this clonotype. The chain links TRBV20-1 to TRBJ2-3; TRBD2 matches 8 bases. Unmatched junction bases numbered 8, after V lost 3 bases and J lost 6 bases. This CDR3 spans 14 amino acids. Per the germline V gene, CDR1 is DFQATT and CDR2 is SNEGSKA (reference sequence). CDR3 coding DNA: TGCAGTGCTAGTCACGGGGGGGCCGAGGATACGCAGTATTTT. Protein: CSASHGGAEDTQYF.

This clonotype was recorded a few times. This chain connects TRBV28 to TRBJ2-1, with TRBD2 matching over 8 bases. The CDR3 runs to 16 residues. V trimming: 1 base; J trimming: 4 bases; junction bases outside the gene matches: 6. Germline assignment: CDR1 MDHEN and CDR2 SYDVKM. CDR3 region: CASSLSGSGIYNEQFF. The CDR3 DNA is TGTGCCAGCAGTTTATCGGGTAGCGGGATTTACAATGAGCAGTTCTTC.

The chain recombines TRBV29-1 with TRBJ2-2; 13 bases are shared with TRBD2. The V gene end was trimmed by 3 bases and the J gene end by 0 bases; junction bases not matched to a gene: 10. This CDR3 contains 19 residues. Germline CDR1 is SQVTM and CDR2 is ANQGSEA. CDR3 DNA sequence: TGCAGCGTTGACAGGCGGACTAGCGGGAGCGTTTCGAACACCGGGGAGCTGTTTTTT. Amino acids: CSVDRRTSGSVSNTGELFF.

This clonotype appeared a few times. The CDR3 DNA follows: TGCAGCGTTGGTAGGGGTGCGGGGACAATCAATGAAAAACTGTTTTTT. Protein: CSVGRGAGTINEKLFF. The rearrangement links TRBV29-1 to TRBJ1-4, with D perhaps TRBD1 (6 bases). Trimming took 4 bases from V and 5 from J, leaving 20 bases between them. Germline values: CDR1 SQVTM, CDR2 ANQGSEA. The CDR3 is made up of 16 amino acids.

This clonotype was detected a few times. Written as DNA, the CDR3 is TGTGCCAGCAGTCCGTCAGTCTATGGCTACACCTTC. It yields the protein CASSPSVYGYTF. The genes are TRBV12-3 or TRBV12-4 and TRBJ1-2; D uncertain. The ends were cut back, 5 bases at V and 4 bases at J, with 8 bases in the middle. The CDR3 has 12 residues.

The rearrangement links TRBV7-2 to TRBJ1-2; 8 bases agree with TRBD1. Germline lookup yields CDR1 SGHTA and CDR2 FQGNSA. The CDR3 totals 15 residues. Losses at the gene ends were 0 bases for V and 8 bases for J; bases not matched to a gene: 8. The CDR3 sequence is CASSLAWPGGNGYTF. CDR3 in DNA: TGTGCCAGCAGCTTAGCGTGGCCAGGGGGCAACGGCTACACCTTC.

Worth noting for this clonotype: A much more abundant neighbour one base away suggests this may be a read error. V usage is TRBV15 and J usage is TRBJ1-5; 9 bases are shared with TRBD1. Germline V CDR1 and CDR2: LNHNV, YYDKDF (reference sequence). The V segment lost 4 bases and the J segment 4 bases; nucleotides outside the gene matches: 17. The CDR3 spans 19 residues. The CDR3 DNA follows: TGTGCCACCAGCATTTGGAGCCCTCGCGGGACAGGGTGTAATCAGCCCCAGCATTTT. Encoded protein: CATSIWSPRGTGCNQPQHF.

The sample holds a few counts of this clonotype. The rearrangement joins TRBV7-2 to TRBJ2-3; 7 positions match TRBD1. V gave up 6 bases and J gave up 2 bases; unmatched junction bases: 5. The CDR3 is 14 amino acids. CDR1 is SGHTA and CDR2 is FQGNSA in the germline V gene. The CDR3 DNA reads as TGTGCCAGCAGGACAGGGACCTACACAGATACGCAGTATTTT. This codes for CASRTGTYTDTQYF.

This clonotype has at least ten counts. The genes are TRBV20-1 and TRBJ1-5; D gene unclear. There are 16 residues in the CDR3. Germline-derived CDR1 and CDR2 are DFQATT and SNEGSKA (reference sequence). Trimming stripped 0 bases from V and 4 bases from J, with 16 bases between. The CDR3 DNA sequence: TGCAGTGCTAGAGACCGACCCGTCATAGGGAATCAGCCCCAGCATTTT. Amino acid sequence: CSARDRPVIGNQPQHF.

The chain employs TRBV11-1 and TRBJ2-7; D possibly corresponds to TRBD2 (7 bases). The CDR3 runs to 12 residues. Germline loops: CDR1 SGHAT, CDR2 FQDESV (reference sequence). Trimming cost V 5 bases and J 6 bases, with 11 bases left between them. CDR3 bases: TGTGCCAGCAGCCCCCGGGGGGCCGAGCAGTACTTC. Translation gives CASSPRGAEQYF.

This clonotype was seen more than once but under ten times. The chain employs TRBV19 and TRBJ2-3; 14 nucleotides line up with TRBD2. In germline, CDR1 is LNHDA, CDR2 SQIVND (reference sequence). The CDR3 runs 16 residues. V was pared by 4 bases and J by 5 bases, with 5 bases of the junction left unmatched. CDR3 sequence reads: CASSKWGLAGEDTQYF. CDR3 nucleotides: TGTGCCAGTAGTAAGTGGGGACTAGCGGGAGAAGATACGCAGTATTTT. Full variable domain (remainder filled in from reference TRBV19 and TRBJ2-3): DGGITQSPKYLFRKEGQNVTLSCEQNLNHDAMYWYRQDPGQGLRLIYYSQIVNDFQKGDIAEGYSVSREKKESFPLTVTSAQKNPTAFYLCASSKWGLAGEDTQYFGPGTRLTVL.

This clonotype was counted a few times. CDR3 residues: CSARRTSGPVDEQYF. The DNA of the CDR3 is TGCAGTGCTAGGCGGACTAGCGGGCCCGTCGACGAGCAGTACTTC. The gene calls are TRBV20-1 and TRBJ2-7, with TRBD2 identical over 11 bases. There are 15 residues in the CDR3. Germline CDR1 DFQATT, CDR2 SNEGSKA (reference sequence). Trimming took 3 bases from V and 5 from J; bases not matched to a gene: 9.

In nucleotides, the CDR3 is TGTGCCAGCAGCTTAACTGGGAAGGCTCGGGACAGGGCTCAAGAGACCCAGTACTTC. Encoded protein: CASSLTGKARDRAQETQYF. The chain is built from TRBV7-3 and TRBJ2-5, with 9 positions matching TRBD1. The CDR3 is 19 amino acids. V lost 0 bases to trimming and J lost 2 bases; unmatched junction nucleotides: 13. Germline V CDR1 and CDR2: SGHTA, FQGTGA.

There are many counts of this clonotype. The J gene is TRBJ1-3, the V gene TRBV29-1; D ambiguous. There are 15 residues in the CDR3. V was shortened by 4 bases and J by 2 bases, with 15 bases between the two germline ends. CDR1 is SQVTM and CDR2 is ANQGSEA in the germline V gene. CDR3 loop: CSVGEDLSPGNTIYF. The CDR3 DNA follows: TGCAGCGTTGGGGAAGATTTAAGTCCTGGAAACACCATATATTTT.

V gene TRBV28 combines with J gene TRBJ2-2; tentatively, D is TRBD2 (5 bases). Germline V gene sequence: CDR1 MDHEN, CDR2 SYDVKM. CDR3 size: 15 residues. The V end was cut by 5 bases, the J end by 6 bases, with 16 bases between. This CDR3 reads CASSLLSRGSGELFF. The CDR3 bases are TGTGCCAGCAGTCTCCTCTCACGGGGTTCCGGGGAGCTGTTTTTT. The full variable domain, in which reference TRBV28 and TRBJ2-2 provide the parts outside the CDR3, is DVKVTQSSRYLVKRTGEKVFLECVQDMDHENMFWYRQDPGLGLRLIYFSYDVKMKEKGDIPEGYSVSREKKERFSLILESASTNQTSMYLCASSLLSRGSGELFFGEGSRLTVL.

The V and J genes are TRBV28 and TRBJ2-5, with 8 bases fitting TRBD1. With V trimmed by 6 bases and J by 2 bases, 14 bases remained unmatched. The germline CDR1 and CDR2 sequences are MDHEN and SYDVKM. There are 17 residues in the CDR3. CDR3 coding DNA: TGTGCCAGCAGCTTTTTCCCGAGACAGGGGCGACAAGAGACCCAGTACTTC. Translation gives CASSFFPRQGRQETQYF.

Ten or more counts support this clonotype. This chain connects TRBV20-1 to TRBJ2-7, with 12 bases fitting TRBD2. The CDR3 runs 13 residues. CDR1 and CDR2 from the germline V gene are DFQATT and SNEGSKA (reference sequence). The ends lost 3 bases at V and 6 bases at J; junction bases unmatched: 3. CDR3 amino acids: CSASRLAGVEQYF. CDR3 nucleotide sequence: TGCAGTGCTAGTAGACTAGCGGGAGTCGAGCAGTACTTC.

This chain connects TRBV12-3 or TRBV12-4 to TRBJ2-5, with 7 bases identical to TRBD1. V shed 6 bases and J 5 bases; nucleotides not matched to a gene: 18. The CDR3 covers 17 residues. CDR3 in DNA: TGTGCCAGCAGGAGAAGGAGACAGGGAAGGGAACAGGAGACCCAGTACTTC. Translating gives CASRRRRQGREQETQYF.

This clonotype occurred a few times. The rearrangement uses TRBV7-8 and TRBJ2-4; possible D gene TRBD2, 7 bases. Trimming took 0 bases from V and 0 from J, leaving 21 bases between them. This CDR3 spans 20 amino acids. The germline V gene encodes CDR1 SGHVS and CDR2 FQNEAQ. The CDR3 here is CASSLAQWLGRGIAKNIQYF. The CDR3 bases are TGTGCCAGCAGCTTAGCGCAGTGGTTAGGGAGGGGGATAGCCAAAAACATTCAGTACTTC.